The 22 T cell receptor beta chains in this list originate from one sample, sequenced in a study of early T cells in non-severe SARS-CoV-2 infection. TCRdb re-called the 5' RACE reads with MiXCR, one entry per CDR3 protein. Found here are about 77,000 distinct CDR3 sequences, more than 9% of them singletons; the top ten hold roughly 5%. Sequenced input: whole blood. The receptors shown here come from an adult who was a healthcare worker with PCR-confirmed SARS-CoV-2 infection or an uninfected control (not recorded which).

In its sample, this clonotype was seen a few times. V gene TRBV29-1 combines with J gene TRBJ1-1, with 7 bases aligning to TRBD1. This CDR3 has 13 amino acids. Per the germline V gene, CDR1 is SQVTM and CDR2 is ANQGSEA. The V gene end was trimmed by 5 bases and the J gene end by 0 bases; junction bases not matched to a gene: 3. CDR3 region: CSVRQGMNTEAFF. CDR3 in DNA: TGCAGCGTTCGACAGGGAATGAACACTGAAGCTTTCTTT.

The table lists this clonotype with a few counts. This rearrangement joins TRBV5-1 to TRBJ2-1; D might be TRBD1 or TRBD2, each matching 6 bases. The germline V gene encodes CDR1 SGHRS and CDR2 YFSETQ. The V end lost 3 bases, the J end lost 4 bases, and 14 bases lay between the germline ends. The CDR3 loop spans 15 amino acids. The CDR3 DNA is TGCGCCAGCAGCTCACAACAAGGGGGGTACAATGAGCAGTTCTTC. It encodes CASSSQQGGYNEQFF. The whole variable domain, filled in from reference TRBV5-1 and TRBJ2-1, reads KAGVTQTPRYLIKTRGQQVTLSCSPISGHRSVSWYQQTPGQGLQFLFEYFSETQRNKGNFPGRFSGRQFSNSRSEMNVSTLELGDSALYLCASSSQQGGYNEQFFGPGTRLTVL.

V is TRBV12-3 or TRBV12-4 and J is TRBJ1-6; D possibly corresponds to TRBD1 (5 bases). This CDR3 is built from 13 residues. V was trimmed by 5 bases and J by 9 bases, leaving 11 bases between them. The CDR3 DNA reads TGTGCCAGCAGTACCGGGACGCTTTCACCCCTCCACTTT. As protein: CASSTGTLSPLHF.

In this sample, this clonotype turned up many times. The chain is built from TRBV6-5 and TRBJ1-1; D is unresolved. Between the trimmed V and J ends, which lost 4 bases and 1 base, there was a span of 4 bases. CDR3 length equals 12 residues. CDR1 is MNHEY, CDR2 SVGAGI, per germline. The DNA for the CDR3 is TGTGCCAGCAGTTTCAGGAACACTGAAGCTTTCTTT. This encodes CASSFRNTEAFF.

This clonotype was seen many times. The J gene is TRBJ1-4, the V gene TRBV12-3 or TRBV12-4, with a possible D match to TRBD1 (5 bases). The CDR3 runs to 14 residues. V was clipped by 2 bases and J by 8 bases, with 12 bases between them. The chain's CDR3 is CASSLSGAEEKLFF. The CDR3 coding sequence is TGTGCCAGCAGTTTATCCGGGGCCGAGGAAAAACTGTTTTTT.

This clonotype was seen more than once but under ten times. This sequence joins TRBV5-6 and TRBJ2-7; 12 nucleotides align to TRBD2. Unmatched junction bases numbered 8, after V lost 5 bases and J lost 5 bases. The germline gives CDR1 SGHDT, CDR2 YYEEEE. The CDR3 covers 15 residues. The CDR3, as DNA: TGTGCCAGCAGTCCTGGACTAGCGGGATTCAACGAGCAGTACTTC. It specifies CASSPGLAGFNEQYF. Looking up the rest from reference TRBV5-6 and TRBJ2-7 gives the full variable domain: DAGVTQSPTHLIKTRGQQVTLRCSPKSGHDTVSWYQQALGQGPQFIFQYYEEEERQRGNFPDRFSGHQFPNYSSELNVNALLLGDSALYLCASSPGLAGFNEQYFGPGTRLTVT.

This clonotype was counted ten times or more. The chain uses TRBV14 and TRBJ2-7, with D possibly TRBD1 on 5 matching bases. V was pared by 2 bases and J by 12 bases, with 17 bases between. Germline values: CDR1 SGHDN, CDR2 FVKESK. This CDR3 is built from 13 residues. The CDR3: CASSQQGPVGWYF. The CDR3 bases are TGTGCCAGCAGCCAACAGGGTCCCGTAGGTTGGTACTTC.

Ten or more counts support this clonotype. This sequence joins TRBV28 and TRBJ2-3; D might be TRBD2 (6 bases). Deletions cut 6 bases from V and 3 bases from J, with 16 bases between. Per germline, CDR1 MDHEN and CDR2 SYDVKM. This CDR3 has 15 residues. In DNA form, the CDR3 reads TGTGCCAGCAGCCCGTTCGGGAGTAGAACAGATACGCAGTATTTT. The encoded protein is CASSPFGSRTDTQYF.

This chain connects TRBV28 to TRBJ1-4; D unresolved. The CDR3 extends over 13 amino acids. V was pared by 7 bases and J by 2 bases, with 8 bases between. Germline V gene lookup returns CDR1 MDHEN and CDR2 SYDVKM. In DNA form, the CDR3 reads TGTGCCAGCATGGAAATTACTAATGAAAAACTGTTTTTT. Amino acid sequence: CASMEITNEKLFF. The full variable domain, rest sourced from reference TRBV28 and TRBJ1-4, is DVKVTQSSRYLVKRTGEKVFLECVQDMDHENMFWYRQDPGLGLRLIYFSYDVKMKEKGDIPEGYSVSREKKERFSLILESASTNQTSMYLCASMEITNEKLFFGSGTQLSVL.

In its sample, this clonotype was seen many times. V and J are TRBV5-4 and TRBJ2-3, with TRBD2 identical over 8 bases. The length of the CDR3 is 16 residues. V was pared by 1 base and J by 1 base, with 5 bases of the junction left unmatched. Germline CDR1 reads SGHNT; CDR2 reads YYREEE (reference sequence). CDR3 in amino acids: CASSLRGRSGTDTQYF. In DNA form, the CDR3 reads TGTGCCAGCAGCTTGCGCGGGAGGTCAGGCACAGATACGCAGTATTTT.

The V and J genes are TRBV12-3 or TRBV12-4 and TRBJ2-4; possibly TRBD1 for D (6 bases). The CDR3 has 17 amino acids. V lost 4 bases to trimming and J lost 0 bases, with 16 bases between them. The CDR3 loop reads CASSWIGQQLAKNIQYF. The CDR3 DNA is TGTGCCAGCAGTTGGATCGGACAGCAACTAGCCAAAAACATTCAGTACTTC.

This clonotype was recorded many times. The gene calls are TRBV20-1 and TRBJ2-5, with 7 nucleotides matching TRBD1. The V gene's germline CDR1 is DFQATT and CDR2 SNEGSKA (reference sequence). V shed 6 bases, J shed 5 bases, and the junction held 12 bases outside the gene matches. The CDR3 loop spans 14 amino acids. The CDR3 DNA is TGCAGTGCAAAGGCCAGGGGGAACGGCGAGACCCAGTACTTC. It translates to CSAKARGNGETQYF.

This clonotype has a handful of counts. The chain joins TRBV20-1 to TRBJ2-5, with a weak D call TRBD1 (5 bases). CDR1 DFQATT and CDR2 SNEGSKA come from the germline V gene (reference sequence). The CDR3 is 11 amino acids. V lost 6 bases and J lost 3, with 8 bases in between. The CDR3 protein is CSADREETQYF. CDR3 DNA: TGCAGTGCCGACAGAGAAGAGACCCAGTACTTC.

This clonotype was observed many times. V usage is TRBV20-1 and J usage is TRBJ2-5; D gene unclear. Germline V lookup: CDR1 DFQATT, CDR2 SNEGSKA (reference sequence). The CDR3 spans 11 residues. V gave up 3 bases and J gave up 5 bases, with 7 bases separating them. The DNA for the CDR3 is TGCAGTGCTAGGGTCCCCGAGACCCAGTACTTC. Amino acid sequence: CSARVPETQYF.

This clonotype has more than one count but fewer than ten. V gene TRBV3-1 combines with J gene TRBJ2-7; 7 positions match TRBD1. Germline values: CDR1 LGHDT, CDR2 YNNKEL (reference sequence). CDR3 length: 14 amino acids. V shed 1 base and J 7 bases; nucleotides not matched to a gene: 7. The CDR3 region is CASSQGGQTREQYF. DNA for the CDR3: TGTGCCAGCAGCCAAGGGGGACAGACGAGGGAGCAGTACTTC.

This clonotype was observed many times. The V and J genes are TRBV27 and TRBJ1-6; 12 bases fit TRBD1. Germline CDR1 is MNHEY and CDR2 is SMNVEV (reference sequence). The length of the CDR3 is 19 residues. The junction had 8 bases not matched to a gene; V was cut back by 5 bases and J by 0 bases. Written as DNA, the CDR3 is TGTGCCAGCAGTACTGTTGGGACAGGGGGCGCCTCCTATAATTCACCCCTCCACTTT. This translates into CASSTVGTGGASYNSPLHF.

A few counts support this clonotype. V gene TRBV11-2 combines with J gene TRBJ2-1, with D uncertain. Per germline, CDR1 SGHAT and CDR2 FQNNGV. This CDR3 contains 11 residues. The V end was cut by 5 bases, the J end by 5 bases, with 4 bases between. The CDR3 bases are TGTGCCAGCAGCGCCGACAATGAGCAGTTCTTC. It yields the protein CASSADNEQFF.

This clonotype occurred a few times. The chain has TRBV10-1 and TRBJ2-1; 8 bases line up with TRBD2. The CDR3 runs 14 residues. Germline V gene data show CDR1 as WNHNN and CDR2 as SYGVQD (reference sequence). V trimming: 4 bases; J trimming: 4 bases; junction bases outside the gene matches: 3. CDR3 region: CASSAAGVYNEQFF. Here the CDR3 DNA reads TGCGCCAGCAGTGCAGCGGGGGTATACAATGAGCAGTTCTTC.

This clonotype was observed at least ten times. The CDR3 loop is CASRRGVITDTQYF. The CDR3 nucleotides read TGTGCCAGCAGGCGGGGGGTGATCACAGATACGCAGTATTTT. V usage is TRBV7-3 and J usage is TRBJ2-3, with TRBD2 matching 8 bases. The V and J ends lost 6 bases and 2 bases, in that order; junction bases with no gene match: 4. This CDR3 is built from 14 residues. Germline CDR1 reads SGHTA; CDR2 reads FQGTGA.

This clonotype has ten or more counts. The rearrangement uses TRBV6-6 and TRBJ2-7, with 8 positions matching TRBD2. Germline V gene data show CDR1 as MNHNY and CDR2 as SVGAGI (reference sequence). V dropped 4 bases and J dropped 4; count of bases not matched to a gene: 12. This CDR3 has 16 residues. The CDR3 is CASSFDKAGEVYEQYF. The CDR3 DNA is TGTGCCAGCAGTTTCGATAAAGCGGGAGAGGTTTACGAGCAGTACTTC.

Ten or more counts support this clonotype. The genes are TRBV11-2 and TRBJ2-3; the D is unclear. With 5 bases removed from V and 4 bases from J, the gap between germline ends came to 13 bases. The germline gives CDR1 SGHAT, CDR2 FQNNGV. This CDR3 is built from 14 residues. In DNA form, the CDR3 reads TGTGCCAGCAGCCTACGTCAGATCCCAGATACGCAGTATTTT. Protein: CASSLRQIPDTQYF.

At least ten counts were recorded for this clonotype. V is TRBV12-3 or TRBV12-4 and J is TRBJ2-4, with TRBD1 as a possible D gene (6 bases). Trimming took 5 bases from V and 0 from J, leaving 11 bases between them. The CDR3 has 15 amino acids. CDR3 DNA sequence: TGTGCCAGCAGTCCCGGACAGCGAGCCAAAAACATTCAGTACTTC. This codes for CASSPGQRAKNIQYF.